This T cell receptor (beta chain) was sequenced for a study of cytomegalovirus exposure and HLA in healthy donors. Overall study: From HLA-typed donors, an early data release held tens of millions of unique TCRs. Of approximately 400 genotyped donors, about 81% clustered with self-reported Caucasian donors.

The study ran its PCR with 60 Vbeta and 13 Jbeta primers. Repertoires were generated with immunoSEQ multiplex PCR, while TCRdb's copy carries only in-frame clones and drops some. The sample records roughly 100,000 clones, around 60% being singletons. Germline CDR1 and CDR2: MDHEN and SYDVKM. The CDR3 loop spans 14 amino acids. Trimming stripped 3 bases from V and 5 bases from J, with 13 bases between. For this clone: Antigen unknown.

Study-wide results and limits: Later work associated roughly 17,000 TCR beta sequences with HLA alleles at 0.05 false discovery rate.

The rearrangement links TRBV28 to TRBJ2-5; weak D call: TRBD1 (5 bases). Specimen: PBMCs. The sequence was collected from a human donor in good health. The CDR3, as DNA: TGTGCCAGCAGTTTTTTCAGGGAACGGGAGACCCAGTACTTC. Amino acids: CASSFFRERETQYF.